Given below is one TCR beta chain in context. This clonotype has more than one count but fewer than ten. Its antigen remains undetermined. The sample holds no much larger clone one base away, and base qualities are not on file. The germline V gene (reference sequence) specifies LNHDA as CDR1 and SQIVND as CDR2. Unmatched junction bases come to 1, with V trimmed by 4 bases and J by 6 bases. Measured from the cysteine to the phenylalanine, the CDR3 is 13 residues long. Kept here is only the CDR3 DNA, which spans 39 bases and is read in frame from base 1. This entry belongs to a study of T cells in Graves' hyperthyroidism and ophthalmopathy (dated by TCRdb to between 2018 and 2021). Background on the whole study: Peripheral blood was sampled at the time of initial diagnosis, prior to any treatment. TCR V-J signatures able to tell the groups apart were searched for in a discovery cohort of 90 to 100 patients, of whom 43 had Graves' ophthalmopathy and around 56 had stable Graves' hyperthyroidism. Whether ophthalmopathy could be predicted prospectively was tested in an independent validation cohort made up of roughly 19 hyperthyroidism patients plus 17 patients who later progressed to ophthalmopathy. The roughly 99 discovery patients were divided at random into training and test sets in a 7:3 ratio. In addition, the study compared T-cell repertoires in thyroid tissue and in blood from about 6 Graves' hyperthyroidism patients. After sampling, hyperthyroidism patients received methimazole starting at 30 mg daily, and ophthalmopathy patients received high-dose intravenous methylprednisolone. The paper reports TCR Vbeta CDR3 sequencing of over 130 peripheral blood samples: around 41 ophthalmopathy, some 80 hyperthyroidism and approximately 17 progressor patients. Results and caveats for the whole study, not just this receptor: Sample size was not statistically predetermined, and blinding of investigators to group allocation was not performed. Blood samples also contained most of the expanded thyroid clonotypes (frequency above 0.001), which suggests that blood repertoires may reflect thyroid immune responses. In cross-validation, a model built on a 13 V-J signature told ophthalmopathy apart from stable hyperthyroidism with 87.88% sensitivity and approximately 84% specificity, and in testing the same model reached 80%/75%. During validation, the model predicted progression to ophthalmopathy a median of about 6.5 months ahead of onset, with more than 55% sensitivity and 72.22% specificity.

TCR beta CDR3 regions were amplified from RNA transcripts. For the first round of RT-PCR on the TCR CDR3, the HTBI primer set was used together with the Qiagen OneStep RT-PCR kit. The libraries were constructed in a second round of multiplex PCR and then size-selected and purified. The libraries were sequenced on an Illumina HiSeq2000 using paired-end 100 bp reads. The source study handled its data this way. SOAPnuke was used to process the raw data, removing reads that contained adapters or uncalled bases, had a mean Phred below 15, or lacked an exact match to the constant primer or identifier. COPE v1.2.5 was used to merge the high-quality paired reads, and each unique nucleotide sequence was defined as a clonotype. Clonotypes were aligned to IMGT TRBV, TRBD and TRBJ reference segments using MiTCR v1.1. The analysis was restricted to V-J combinations with a frequency above 0.0001, which together covered 99.2% of the repertoires. The TCS score was defined as F50 (clonal expansion) divided by E x V (chaos), with BLOSUM62-based TCRdist calculated between CDR3 peptides within each V-J. Welch's t-statistics and random forest reduced several hundred V-J features to 13, which were used in a naive Bayes classifier (R e1071). Using fastp at Q25 and MiXCR, TCRdb reprocessed the public reads and kept productive beta chains. CDR3 protein sequences are deduplicated, and each keeps its most common genes and DNA. The authors' filters were not applied to this entry. The sample table lists about 480,000 distinct CDR3 sequences, approximately 15% of them with a count of one. 17% of the sample rests with the top ten.

A patient counted as having stable Graves' hyperthyroidism if no progression to ophthalmopathy occurred over 18 months of follow-up. Hyperthyroidism patients were aged 18 to 65 years and newly diagnosed, with disease duration of less than 2 months. The study excluded patients with uncontrolled infections, other autoimmune diseases, pregnancy or lactation. Diagnoses were established on the basis of clinical symptoms, serum thyroxine and TRAb, thyroid ultrasound, and orbital computed tomography. PBMCs were separated from roughly 10 ml of fresh peripheral blood using Ficoll-Paque density gradient centrifugation. Trizol reagent was used to extract total RNA, and RNA quality was then checked on an Agilent 2100 Bioanalyzer.

Sequencing was carried out using blood. The clonotype was recovered from a woman younger than 35 with Graves' hyperthyroidism. This chain joins TRBV19 to TRBJ1-5, and TRBD1 aligns with 9 junction nucleotides. The sequenced DNA is TGTGCCAGTAGTAGGGACAGGGTTCAGCCCCAGCATTTT. This is translated as CASSRDRVQPQHF.